The 26 T cell receptor beta chains presented below share a single source sample, sequenced in a study of cytomegalovirus exposure and HLA in healthy donors. The PCR was carried out with 60 Vbeta primers and 13 Jbeta primers. Some clones are missing from TCRdb's copy, which holds only in-frame ones; the method was immunoSEQ multiplex PCR. The sample has more than 140,000 clones; over 60% are singletons. The material sequenced was PBMCs. The receptors here all came from a male donor in good health and CMV-seronegative.

This chain links TRBV5-6 with TRBJ1-4, with TRBD1 identical over 8 bases. The V and J ends lost 4 bases and 5 bases, in that order; junction bases with no gene match: 10. This CDR3 has 16 amino acids. Germline lookup yields CDR1 SGHDT and CDR2 YYEEEE. The CDR3 sequence is CASSRDRGLANEKLFF. CDR3 in DNA: TGTGCCAGCAGCCGCGACAGGGGTCTAGCCAATGAAAAACTGTTTTTT.

CDR3 protein: CASSGGGTYEQYF. The DNA for the CDR3 is TGTGCCAGCAGTGGAGGAGGGACCTACGAGCAGTACTTC. V gene TRBV6-1 combines with J gene TRBJ2-7; D may be TRBD2 (6 bases). The germline CDR1 and CDR2 sequences are MNHNS and SASEGT. The CDR3 is 13 amino acids. The V gene lost 4 bases and the J gene lost 2 bases, with 9 bases spanning the gap.

The chain has TRBV7-2 and TRBJ1-5, with no clear D. The CDR3 runs to 15 residues. V lost 3 bases and J 1 base, leaving 10 bases between the germline ends. Germline V gene lookup returns CDR1 SGHTA and CDR2 FQGNSA. In nucleotides, the CDR3 is TGTGCCAGCAGCTTCGACCGGGGAAGCAATCAGCCCCAGCATTTT. It encodes CASSFDRGSNQPQHF.

The chain employs TRBV29-1 and TRBJ2-7; possible D gene TRBD2, 5 bases. CDR3 size: 15 residues. V was pared by 4 bases and J by 6 bases, with 22 bases between. Germline CDR1 is SQVTM and CDR2 is ANQGSEA. CDR3 nucleotides: TGCAGCGTTGTTCATTCAAATCGAGGGTTACGCGAGCAGTACTTC. This gives the protein CSVVHSNRGLREQYF.

V is TRBV9 and J is TRBJ2-2, with D maybe TRBD2 (6 bases). The CDR3 contains 15 residues. Trimming removed 0 bases at V and 6 bases at J, with 12 bases between. Germline CDR1 is SGDLS and CDR2 is YYNGEE. The CDR3 DNA sequence: TGTGCCAGCAGCGTAGATGGAGGGATGGCCGGGGAGCTGTTTTTT. This translates into CASSVDGGMAGELFF.

The rearrangement links TRBV7-7 to TRBJ2-5, with TRBD1 as a possible D gene (6 bases). The CDR3 runs to 13 residues. Germline-derived CDR1 and CDR2 are SSHAT and FNYEAQ (reference sequence). V lost 8 bases and J lost 3, with 13 bases in between. CDR3: CASALGQEETQYF. The CDR3 DNA follows: TGTGCCAGCGCTCTGGGACAAGAAGAGACCCAGTACTTC.

V is TRBV18 and J is TRBJ2-1, with 9 bases aligning to TRBD2. V lost 3 bases, J lost 9 bases, and 9 bases stayed unmatched. Germline V gene lookup returns CDR1 KGHSH and CDR2 LQKENI. This CDR3 spans 15 amino acids. This chain's CDR3 is CASSPVVAGEGEQFF. CDR3 sequence (DNA): TGTGCCAGCTCACCCGTGGTAGCGGGAGAGGGTGAGCAGTTCTTC.

This rearrangement joins TRBV27 to TRBJ2-5; 8 bases are a match to TRBD1. Gene TRBJ2-7 matches the end of the DNA better, so the J call may be wrong. In germline, CDR1 is MNHEY, CDR2 SMNVEV (reference sequence). There are 15 residues in the CDR3. For the CDR3, the DNA is TGTGCCAGCACCCCCCGGGACAGGCGCCCCTACGAGCAGTACTTC. Translating it yields CASTPRDRRPYEQYF.

The V call is TRBV19, the J call TRBJ1-2; unclear D gene. CDR3 size: 15 residues. The V gene's germline CDR1 is LNHDA and CDR2 SQIVND (reference sequence). Trimming stripped 7 bases from V and 7 bases from J, with 22 bases between. CDR3 sequence (DNA): TGTGCCAGTACCCTATCGTCGGTGGGCTTTTTTGGCTACACCTTC. This codes for CASTLSSVGFFGYTF.

The genes are TRBV2 and TRBJ2-1; D is possibly TRBD2 (5 bases). In germline, CDR1 is SNHLY, CDR2 FYNNEI. V lost 4 bases to trimming and J lost 7 bases, with 17 bases between them. CDR3 length: 15 amino acids. The CDR3 nucleotides read TGTGCCAGCAGTGTTGAAGGGCGGGTTGGGAATGAGCAGTTCTTC. It translates to CASSVEGRVGNEQFF.

Concerning this clone: In the same sample, other DNA sequences code for this CDR3. J is TRBJ1-1 and V is TRBV28, with D possibly matching TRBD1 (6 bases). Per the germline V gene, CDR1 is MDHEN and CDR2 is SYDVKM. The CDR3 length is 17 residues. V was clipped by 3 bases and J by 1 base, with 18 bases between them. The CDR3 sequence: CASSLAKYRARNTEAFF. DNA of the CDR3: TGTGCCAGCAGTTTGGCCAAATACAGGGCCCGGAACACTGAAGCTTTCTTT.

V is TRBV5-4 and J is TRBJ1-1; perhaps TRBD1 as D (5 bases). The CDR3 runs to 13 residues. Per germline, CDR1 SGHNT and CDR2 YYREEE (reference sequence). V was pared by 2 bases and J by 1 base, with 6 bases between. This chain's CDR3 is CASSFDRNTEAFF. In DNA, the CDR3 is TGTGCCAGCAGCTTCGACAGGAACACTGAAGCTTTCTTT.

Here the CDR3 reads CASSNQGAGGANVLTF. The CDR3 nucleotides are TGTGCCAGCAGTAACCAGGGGGCTGGTGGGGCCAACGTCCTGACTTTC. The chain is built from TRBV2 and TRBJ2-6, with TRBD1 identical over 8 bases. Looked up from germline, CDR1 is SNHLY and CDR2 is FYNNEI. This CDR3 spans 16 amino acids. Losses at the gene ends were 5 bases for V and 3 bases for J; bases not matched to a gene: 6.

The chain couples TRBV9 to TRBJ2-2; 7 nucleotides align to TRBD1. Unmatched junction bases numbered 7, after V lost 4 bases and J lost 4 bases. Germline V gene data show CDR1 as SGDLS and CDR2 as YYNGEE. The CDR3 sequence is 15 residues long. Here the CDR3 DNA reads TGTGCCAGCAGCATTCGGACAGGTGCCACCGGGGAGCTGTTTTTT. Residues: CASSIRTGATGELFF.

This chain connects TRBV18 to TRBJ2-7; D not resolved. The germline gives CDR1 KGHSH, CDR2 LQKENI. Trimming took 0 bases from V and 2 from J, leaving 11 bases between them. CDR3 length: 15 amino acids. The CDR3 DNA reads TGTGCCAGCTCACCACCGGCTGGGCAGACCTACGAGCAGTACTTC. As protein: CASSPPAGQTYEQYF.

The chain combines TRBV5-6 with TRBJ2-3; 16 positions agree with TRBD2. V trimming: 3 bases; J trimming: 2 bases; junction bases outside the gene matches: 3. The length of the CDR3 is 17 residues. CDR1 and CDR2 (germline): SGHDT, YYEEEE. The chain's CDR3 is CASSSGLAGGPTDTQYF. The DNA for the CDR3 is TGTGCCAGCAGCTCGGGACTAGCGGGGGGGCCCACAGATACGCAGTATTTT.

This sequence joins TRBV5-1 and TRBJ2-2; 9 nucleotides align to TRBD1. The CDR3 totals 16 residues. Germline trimming cut 1 base from V and 3 bases from J; bases unmatched to any gene: 4. The germline V gene has CDR1 SGHRS and CDR2 YFSETQ. CDR3 amino acids: CASSLTGGDYTGELFF. CDR3 in DNA: TGCGCCAGCAGCTTGACAGGGGGCGACTACACCGGGGAGCTGTTTTTT. The variable domain in full, with the rest retrieved from reference TRBV5-1 and TRBJ2-2, is KAGVTQTPRYLIKTRGQQVTLSCSPISGHRSVSWYQQTPGQGLQFLFEYFSETQRNKGNFPGRFSGRQFSNSRSEMNVSTLELGDSALYLCASSLTGGDYTGELFFGEGSRLTVL.

This clone was observed a few times. The chain joins TRBV5-6 to TRBJ2-2; 8 positions match TRBD1. The CDR3 is 15 residues long. The V gene's germline CDR1 is SGHDT and CDR2 YYEEEE. The J segment lost 4 bases and the V segment lost 4 bases, leaving 6 bases of the junction unmatched. The CDR3 sequence: CASSLDRAVTGELFF. The DNA for the CDR3 is TGTGCCAGCAGCCTGGACAGGGCGGTCACCGGGGAGCTGTTTTTT.

The genes are TRBV4-3 and TRBJ2-7; D might be TRBD1 (5 bases). V was cut by 0 bases and J by 3 bases, with 15 bases left in between. Germline CDR1 reads LGHNA; CDR2 reads YSLEER. The length of the CDR3 is 16 residues. The DNA of the CDR3 is TGCGCCAGCAGCCAAGATTTCCAGGGCCCCTTCTACGAGCAGTACTTC. Residues: CASSQDFQGPFYEQYF.

The chain combines TRBV5-1 with TRBJ2-1; 7 positions match TRBD2. The length of the CDR3 is 15 residues. V shed 4 bases, J shed 8 bases, and the junction held 12 bases outside the gene matches. Germline V gene data show CDR1 as SGHRS and CDR2 as YFSETQ. CDR3 region: CASSPYAGDVYEQFF. The CDR3 coding sequence is TGCGCCAGCAGCCCCTACGCGGGGGACGTTTATGAGCAGTTCTTC.

V usage is TRBV5-1 and J usage is TRBJ2-7; D is unclear. Germline loops: CDR1 SGHRS, CDR2 YFSETQ. The V end lost 0 bases, the J end lost 3 bases, and 10 bases lay between the germline ends. The CDR3 loop spans 14 amino acids. In DNA form, the CDR3 reads TGCGCCAGCAGCTTGGTAGACATCGGCTACGAGCAGTACTTC. This translates into CASSLVDIGYEQYF.

The chain is built from TRBV9 and TRBJ2-2, with no clear D. Trimming took 3 bases from V and 2 from J, leaving 5 bases between them. The CDR3 runs 13 residues. CDR1 SGDLS and CDR2 YYNGEE come from the germline V gene. The CDR3 sequence: CASSDRNTGELFF. CDR3 nucleotide sequence: TGTGCCAGCAGCGATAGAAACACCGGGGAGCTGTTTTTT.

The rearrangement links TRBV2 to TRBJ1-2, with TRBD1 identical over 9 bases. The trim removed 0 bases at V and 1 base at J, leaving 3 bases unmatched. Germline V lookup: CDR1 SNHLY, CDR2 FYNNEI. CDR3 length equals 16 residues. This CDR3 reads CASSEAGTGINYGYTF. The CDR3 bases are TGTGCCAGCAGTGAAGCCGGGACAGGGATTAACTATGGCTACACCTTC.

The gene calls are TRBV18 and TRBJ2-2, with a tentative D call TRBD1 (6 bases). CDR3 size: 15 residues. V lost 5 bases, J lost 2 bases, and 12 bases lay in between. CDR1 and CDR2 from the germline V gene are KGHSH and LQKENI. The CDR3 DNA is TGTGCCAGCTCAGCCGCGGACAGAAACACCGGGGAGCTGTTTTTT. The encoded protein is CASSAADRNTGELFF.

V is TRBV19 and J is TRBJ2-2, with TRBD2 matching over 7 bases. Germline CDR1 is LNHDA and CDR2 is SQIVND (reference sequence). This CDR3 comprises 16 residues. Losses at the gene ends were 3 bases for V and 5 bases for J; bases not matched to a gene: 9. The CDR3 here is CASSMFGGSDTGELFF. CDR3 nucleotides: TGTGCCAGTAGTATGTTCGGGGGGAGTGATACCGGGGAGCTGTTTTTT.

The chain recombines TRBV30 with TRBJ1-2, with 12 bases lining up with TRBD1. J gave up 3 bases and V 3 bases, and 8 bases lay outside the gene matches. CDR3 length: 16 residues. Looked up from germline, CDR1 is GTSNPN and CDR2 is SVGIG (reference sequence). This CDR3 is CAWSGTGGGKYYGYTF. DNA for the CDR3: TGTGCCTGGAGCGGGACAGGGGGCGGAAAGTACTATGGCTACACCTTC.